This TCR beta chain was observed in a study of PD-1 blockade in classical Hodgkin lymphoma. Germline assignment: CDR1 SGHAT and CDR2 FQNNGV. V was clipped by 10 bases and J by 7 bases; unmatched bases: 3. This CDR3 is built from 10 residues. Some clones are missing from TCRdb's copy, which holds only in-frame ones; the method was immunoSEQ multiplex PCR. The sample includes tens of thousands of clones, roughly 91% of them seen just once. Time point here: newly diagnosed, previously untreated cHL patient sample. The sequencing input was peripheral blood mononuclear cells (PBMCs). The gene calls are TRBV11-2 and TRBJ2-7; the match to TRBD2 covers 8 bases. The receptor was derived from a human donor with classical Hodgkin lymphoma. The CDR3 coding sequence is TGTGCCACCTCGGGAGGGGAGCAGTACTTC. Its translation: CATSGGEQYF.